The 27 T cell receptor beta chains below come from one sample, sequenced in a study of T cells after posttransplantation cyclophosphamide. Only in-frame clones appear in the TCRdb table, and some are missing; sequencing was by immunoSEQ multiplex PCR. The table lists about 32,000 clones, around nine tenths of them singletons, with 0.1% in the top ten. The naive gate required viable CD3+CD4+ or CD3+CD8+ cells with CCR7+CD45RA+CD45RO-CD95-CD27+CD28+ phenotype. Sequencing was carried out using naive CD4+ T cells sorted from blood. Receptor source: a young man in good health and a related stem cell transplant donor.

This sequence joins TRBV5-1 and TRBJ1-1; D gene unclear. Between the trimmed V and J ends, which lost 2 bases and 3 bases, there was a span of 11 bases. Germline V gene sequence: CDR1 SGHRS, CDR2 YFSETQ. The CDR3 has 14 amino acids. The DNA of the CDR3 is TGCGCCAGCAGCTTAGACGGCGGGGACACTGAAGCTTTCTTT. Amino acids: CASSLDGGDTEAFF.

The chain is built from TRBV29-1 and TRBJ1-1; D is possibly TRBD1 (5 bases). V was shortened by 0 bases and J by 1 base, with 12 bases between the two germline ends. Looked up from germline, CDR1 is SQVTM and CDR2 is ANQGSEA. This CDR3 has 15 amino acids. The CDR3 coding sequence is TGCAGCGTTGAAGATCGCTTGGGGCCGAACACTGAAGCTTTCTTT. Its translation: CSVEDRLGPNTEAFF. Filled out from reference TRBV29-1 and TRBJ1-1, the complete variable domain reads SAVISQKPSRDICQRGTSLTIQCQVDSQVTMMFWYRQQPGQSLTLIATANQGSEATYESGFVIDKFPISRPNLTFSTLTVSNMSPEDSSIYLCSVEDRLGPNTEAFFGQGTRLTVV.

This clone was seen a single time. The rearrangement uses TRBV19 and TRBJ2-4, with TRBD1 matching over 9 bases. Germline V gene lookup returns CDR1 LNHDA and CDR2 SQIVND (reference sequence). V gave up 3 bases and J gave up 8 bases; unmatched junction bases: 5. The CDR3 is 14 amino acids. CDR3 sequence: CASSIGGTGYIQYF. In DNA form, the CDR3 reads TGTGCCAGTAGTATTGGGGGGACAGGGTACATTCAGTACTTC.

This rearrangement joins TRBV7-9 to TRBJ2-3; 16 positions agree with TRBD2. Germline lookup yields CDR1 SEHNR and CDR2 FQNEAQ (reference sequence). J lost 2 bases, V lost 1 base, and 6 bases had no gene match. The CDR3 is made up of 19 amino acids. The CDR3 DNA sequence: TGTGCCAGCAGCTTAGGGGGACTAGCGGGGGGGCTCGTCACAGATACGCAGTATTTT. This translates into CASSLGGLAGGLVTDTQYF.

The rearrangement links TRBV27 to TRBJ1-4, with D possibly being TRBD1 (6 bases). V dropped 10 bases and J dropped 5 bases, with 14 bases sitting between them. Germline V gene lookup returns CDR1 MNHEY and CDR2 SMNVEV (reference sequence). The CDR3 contains 13 residues. CDR3 bases: TGTGCCACTGGACAGTTGGTGAATGAAAAACTGTTTTTT. Protein: CATGQLVNEKLFF.

V is TRBV5-5 and J is TRBJ1-2; D unclear. Trimming stripped 0 bases from V and 3 bases from J, with 6 bases between. Looked up from germline, CDR1 is SGHKS and CDR2 is YYEKEE (reference sequence). The CDR3 spans 13 residues. The CDR3 sequence: CASSLVSDYGYTF. The DNA of the CDR3 is TGTGCCAGCAGCTTGGTGTCAGACTATGGCTACACCTTC.

The V gene is TRBV28, the J gene TRBJ1-2; TRBD1 is a possible D gene (5 bases). Trimming removed 3 bases at V and 2 bases at J, with 10 bases between. CDR1 MDHEN and CDR2 SYDVKM come from the germline V gene. This CDR3 is built from 14 residues. The chain's CDR3 is CASSLGHTNYGYTF. CDR3 nucleotides: TGTGCCAGCAGTTTGGGGCACACGAACTATGGCTACACCTTC.

The rearrangement joins TRBV25-1 to TRBJ2-3; D not certain. Trimming took off 1 base at V and 0 bases at J, with 17 bases between the two ends. The germline V gene has CDR1 MGHDK and CDR2 SYGVNS. CDR3 length: 18 residues. The CDR3 sequence is CASSESVRSVPSTDTQYF. CDR3 bases: TGTGCCAGCAGTGAATCCGTGAGAAGCGTACCTAGCACAGATACGCAGTATTTT.

The rearrangement joins TRBV4-1 to TRBJ2-7, with a weak D call TRBD1 (6 bases). The V end was cut by 3 bases, the J end by 2 bases, with 14 bases between. Germline CDR1 and CDR2: MGHRA and YSYEKL. There are 15 residues in the CDR3. The chain's CDR3 is CASSHRGGKTYEQYF. Here the CDR3 DNA reads TGCGCCAGCAGCCACAGGGGCGGAAAGACCTACGAGCAGTACTTC.

This clone was detected once. The chain carries TRBV29-1 and TRBJ2-1; tentatively, D is TRBD1 (7 bases). With 1 base removed from V and 12 bases from J, the gap between germline ends came to 19 bases. The CDR3 covers 14 residues. The germline gives CDR1 SQVTM, CDR2 ANQGSEA. CDR3 nucleotides: TGCAGCGTTGAAGGCGTCAGGGGGGCAGTTAGGCAGTTCTTC. Amino acids: CSVEGVRGAVRQFF.

The genes are TRBV7-2 and TRBJ2-5, with 7 bases matching TRBD2. Trimming cost V 1 base and J 5 bases; bases outside gene matches: 16. The CDR3 consists of 18 residues. Germline V lookup: CDR1 SGHTA, CDR2 FQGNSA. The chain's CDR3 is CASSLGGPAGRGSETQYF. The CDR3 DNA reads TGTGCCAGCAGCTTAGGGGGTCCGGCTGGGCGGGGGTCTGAGACCCAGTACTTC.

This clone was recorded once. This chain joins TRBV28 and TRBJ1-4, with 9 nucleotides matching TRBD1. Trimming at V came to 5 bases and at J to 6 bases, leaving 10 bases not matched to a gene. Per germline, CDR1 MDHEN and CDR2 SYDVKM. The CDR3 extends over 16 amino acids. CDR3 in amino acids: CASSVPGQGGHEKLFF. For the CDR3, the DNA is TGTGCCAGCAGTGTCCCGGGACAGGGCGGGCATGAAAAACTGTTTTTT.

This sequence joins TRBV6-6 and TRBJ2-5; 7 positions agree with TRBD1. Trimming removed 3 bases from V and 2 bases from J; junction bases left unmatched: 9. The germline gives CDR1 MNHNY, CDR2 SVGAGI (reference sequence). The CDR3 consists of 16 residues. CDR3 sequence: CASSYPIRGIQETQYF. CDR3 in DNA: TGTGCCAGCAGTTATCCGATCAGGGGGATACAAGAGACCCAGTACTTC.

In this sample, this clone turned up once. This chain links TRBV5-1 with TRBJ1-1; TRBD1 matches at 7 bases. CDR3 length: 16 amino acids. Losses at the gene ends were 1 base for V and 0 bases for J; bases not matched to a gene: 6. Germline CDR1 and CDR2: SGHRS and YFSETQ. CDR3 nucleotide sequence: TGCGCCAGCAGCTTGCAGGGGACAGACATGAACACTGAAGCTTTCTTT. This translates into CASSLQGTDMNTEAFF.

This sequence joins TRBV7-9 and TRBJ2-7; TRBD1 matches 7 bases. CDR3 length: 16 amino acids. Germline loops: CDR1 SEHNR, CDR2 FQNEAQ (reference sequence). With 5 bases clipped from V and 3 bases from J, the junction kept 13 bases outside the gene matches. The CDR3 region has the DNA TGTGCCAGCAGCCGCCCCCACATGGGGACAGACTACGAGCAGTACTTC. Its protein is CASSRPHMGTDYEQYF. Full variable domain (rest looked up from reference TRBV7-9 and TRBJ2-7): DTGVSQNPRHKITKRGQNVTFRCDPISEHNRLYWYRQTLGQGPEFLTYFQNEAQLEKSRLLSDRFSAERPKGSFSTLEIQRTEQGDSAMYLCASSRPHMGTDYEQYFGPGTRLTVT.

V and J are TRBV5-1 and TRBJ1-3, with TRBD1 as a possible D gene (6 bases). CDR3 length equals 15 residues. The germline V and J ends were trimmed by 5 bases and 0 bases, with 12 bases remaining between them. In germline, CDR1 is SGHRS, CDR2 YFSETQ. This CDR3 reads CASSRDIGSGNTIYF. The CDR3 coding sequence is TGCGCCAGCAGTAGGGACATTGGCTCTGGAAACACCATATATTTT.

The chain is built from TRBV5-1 and TRBJ2-3, with 10 bases that match TRBD2. The CDR3 consists of 15 residues. J lost 4 bases, V lost 2 bases, and 4 bases had no gene match. Germline V gene sequence: CDR1 SGHRS, CDR2 YFSETQ. The CDR3 DNA reads TGCGCCAGCAGCTTAATGACTAGCGGGTCAGATACGCAGTATTTT. As protein: CASSLMTSGSDTQYF.

The rearrangement links TRBV19 to TRBJ2-3, with 9 nucleotides matching TRBD1. The CDR3 is made up of 15 amino acids. Unmatched junction bases numbered 5, after V lost 2 bases and J lost 5 bases. CDR1 is LNHDA, CDR2 SQIVND, per germline (reference sequence). The CDR3 reads CASSIRGQGGDTQYF. CDR3 DNA sequence: TGTGCCAGTAGTATACGGGGACAGGGTGGAGATACGCAGTATTTT.

This chain uses TRBV29-1 with TRBJ2-5; 9 positions agree with TRBD1. TRBJ2-7 matches the DNA end more closely, so the J call is doubtful. The CDR3 consists of 12 residues. Germline loops: CDR1 SQVTM, CDR2 ANQGSEA. CDR3 coding DNA: TGCAGCGCGACAGGGGGACGCTACGAGCAGTACTTC. Translation gives CSATGGRYEQYF.

The chain has TRBV6-6 and TRBJ2-3, with 11 nucleotides matching TRBD1. This CDR3 is built from 16 residues. V lost 7 bases, J lost 2 bases, and 8 bases stayed unmatched. From germline, CDR1 is MNHNY and CDR2 SVGAGI (reference sequence). The CDR3 region is CASTARTGGITDTQYF. CDR3 nucleotides: TGTGCCAGCACCGCTCGGACAGGGGGCATCACAGATACGCAGTATTTT.

This chain uses TRBV19 with TRBJ1-5; 8 bases match TRBD1. Trimming took 4 bases from V and 3 from J; bases not matched to a gene: 5. The CDR3 has 15 amino acids. CDR1 LNHDA and CDR2 SQIVND come from the germline V gene (reference sequence). The CDR3 DNA follows: TGTGCCAGTAGTAACCAGGACAGGGTCAATCAGCCCCAGCATTTT. Residues: CASSNQDRVNQPQHF.

The genes are TRBV4-1 and TRBJ1-4, with D perhaps TRBD1 (6 bases). The CDR3 loop spans 15 amino acids. The V gene's germline CDR1 is MGHRA and CDR2 YSYEKL. V lost 4 bases, J lost 5 bases, and 14 bases lay in between. CDR3: CASSLQDRLNEKLFF. In nucleotides, the CDR3 is TGCGCCAGCAGCCTGCAGGACAGATTGAATGAAAAACTGTTTTTT.

The chain employs TRBV19 and TRBJ2-5, with D perhaps matching TRBD1 (5 bases). The CDR3 contains 16 residues. Trimming left V 5 bases short and J 5 bases short, with 21 bases between. Germline V CDR1 and CDR2: LNHDA, SQIVND (reference sequence). The CDR3 nucleotides read TGTGCCAGTAGTCCCGAACCAGGCAGGGTCTCCGAGACCCAGTACTTC. It yields the protein CASSPEPGRVSETQYF. Full variable domain (missing parts from reference TRBV19 and TRBJ2-5): DGGITQSPKYLFRKEGQNVTLSCEQNLNHDAMYWYRQDPGQGLRLIYYSQIVNDFQKGDIAEGYSVSREKKESFPLTVTSAQKNPTAFYLCASSPEPGRVSETQYFGPGTRLLVL.

This clone was found once. The V and J genes are TRBV11-2 and TRBJ2-2, with TRBD2 identical over 11 bases. Germline lookup yields CDR1 SGHAT and CDR2 FQNNGV. J lost 6 bases, V lost 1 base, and 1 base had no gene match. The CDR3 is 15 residues long. CDR3 amino acids: CASSLVGLAAGELFF. CDR3 coding DNA: TGTGCCAGCAGCTTAGTGGGACTAGCGGCCGGGGAGCTGTTTTTT.

In this sample, this clone turned up once. The chain is built from TRBV5-1 and TRBJ2-3, with D hard to call. V lost 5 bases and J lost 3, with 4 bases in between. Germline-derived CDR1 and CDR2 are SGHRS and YFSETQ. The CDR3 runs to 11 residues. This CDR3 reads CASRETDTQYF. CDR3 coding DNA: TGCGCCAGCAGAGAGACAGATACGCAGTATTTT. Together with reference TRBV5-1 and TRBJ2-3, the CDR3 gives the full variable domain: KAGVTQTPRYLIKTRGQQVTLSCSPISGHRSVSWYQQTPGQGLQFLFEYFSETQRNKGNFPGRFSGRQFSNSRSEMNVSTLELGDSALYLCASRETDTQYFGPGTRLTVL.

This sequence joins TRBV7-7 and TRBJ1-6, with D possibly TRBD1 on 6 matching bases. Germline CDR1 and CDR2: SSHAT and FNYEAQ (reference sequence). V was trimmed by 0 bases and J by 5 bases, leaving 11 bases between them. The CDR3 spans 16 residues. CDR3 nucleotide sequence: TGTGCCAGCAGCTTAGCGAGGGCAGGGGATAATTCACCCCTCCACTTT. Translating it yields CASSLARAGDNSPLHF.

The J gene is TRBJ2-5, the V gene TRBV10-3; no definite D call. Trimming removed 4 bases at V and 2 bases at J, with 8 bases between. Germline V lookup: CDR1 ENHRY, CDR2 SYGVKD. This CDR3 has 13 amino acids. CDR3 sequence: CAISAPGQETQYF. CDR3 bases: TGTGCCATCAGTGCCCCGGGTCAAGAGACCCAGTACTTC.